Following are 27 T cell receptor beta chains from one sample sequenced in a study of CDR3 diversity in severe acne. TCRdb re-analysed the PCR reads in MiXCR, keeping a single row per CDR3 protein. In the table there are about 86,000 distinct CDR3 sequences, around 53% of which are singletons. The sample comprised blood. The receptors shown here come from a male donor in good health, without acne.

This chain links TRBV7-9 with TRBJ2-1, with TRBD2 matching over 8 bases. Trimming removed 6 bases from V and 0 bases from J; junction bases left unmatched: 4. From germline, CDR1 is SEHNR and CDR2 FQNEAQ (reference sequence). This CDR3 comprises 15 residues. The CDR3 here is CASSPAGGSYNEQFF. The CDR3 bases are TGTGCCAGCAGTCCGGCGGGGGGCTCCTACAATGAGCAGTTCTTC.

This clonotype was recorded at least ten times. The chain joins TRBV30 to TRBJ1-1, with a weak D call TRBD1 (5 bases). From germline, CDR1 is GTSNPN and CDR2 SVGIG (reference sequence). V lost 5 bases and J 0 bases, leaving 19 bases between the germline ends. The CDR3 sequence is 16 residues long. The CDR3 region is CAWGDSQGALNTEAFF. The CDR3 DNA is TGTGCCTGGGGTGACTCGCAAGGGGCTTTGAACACTGAAGCTTTCTTT.

This clonotype came up many times. CDR3 in DNA: TGTGCCAGCAGGGGGGGCACCCGAGATCTTACATGGCAGTTCTTC. Residues: CASRGGTRDLTWQFF. V and J are TRBV6-1 and TRBJ2-1, with D perhaps assigned TRBD1 or TRBD2 (6 bases each). Between the trimmed V and J ends, which lost 6 bases and 12 bases, there was a span of 24 bases. From germline, CDR1 is MNHNS and CDR2 SASEGT. CDR3 length equals 15 residues.

The chain has TRBV5-5 and TRBJ2-2; D may match TRBD1 or TRBD2 (5 bases each). The ends were cut back, 5 bases at V and 3 bases at J, with 11 bases in the middle. The CDR3 is 14 residues long. Germline V lookup: CDR1 SGHKS, CDR2 YYEKEE (reference sequence). CDR3: CASRLGADTGELFF. The CDR3 coding sequence is TGTGCCAGCAGACTAGGGGCCGACACCGGGGAGCTGTTTTTT.

The chain carries TRBV11-2 and TRBJ1-6; 9 bases are shared with TRBD1. Per germline, CDR1 SGHAT and CDR2 FQNNGV. The junction had 8 bases not matched to a gene; V was cut back by 6 bases and J by 8 bases. This CDR3 comprises 15 residues. The chain's CDR3 is CASSYGGDRDSPLHF. As DNA, the CDR3 is TGTGCCAGCAGTTATGGGGGGGACAGGGATTCACCCCTCCACTTT.

Here the CDR3 reads CASSEGQGRLNTEAFF. CDR3 nucleotides: TGTGCCAGCAGTGAAGGACAGGGAAGGCTGAACACTGAAGCTTTCTTT. V is TRBV2 and J is TRBJ1-1, with 7 nucleotides matching TRBD1. V was clipped by 1 base and J by 0 bases; unmatched bases: 5. The CDR3 runs 16 residues. Germline CDR1 SNHLY, CDR2 FYNNEI.

The chain carries TRBV2 and TRBJ1-2; no clear D. CDR1 is SNHLY, CDR2 FYNNEI, per germline. This CDR3 has 15 amino acids. V was clipped by 1 base and J by 5 bases, with 14 bases between them. The CDR3 loop is CASSEGGVYRYGYTF. The CDR3 DNA reads TGTGCCAGCAGTGAAGGTGGTGTCTACCGTTATGGCTACACCTTC.

This clonotype was picked up one time. The J gene is TRBJ2-5, the V gene TRBV2; TRBD2 matches 7 bases. Trimming took 9 bases from V and 2 from J; bases not matched to a gene: 6. This CDR3 region has 13 residues. Germline V gives CDR1 SNHLY, CDR2 FYNNEI. This chain's CDR3 is CASRPGLQETQYF. In DNA form, the CDR3 reads TGTGCCAGTCGACCGGGACTACAAGAGACCCAGTACTTC.

The chain joins TRBV19 to TRBJ1-1; maybe TRBD1 (6 bases). Germline V gives CDR1 LNHDA, CDR2 SQIVND (reference sequence). V lost 5 bases, J lost 6 bases, and 13 bases lay in between. CDR3 size: 13 residues. For the CDR3, the DNA is TGTGCCAGTAGTCGACAGGCAGGGGCTGAAGCTTTCTTT. It encodes CASSRQAGAEAFF. Together with reference TRBV19 and TRBJ1-1, the CDR3 gives the full variable domain: DGGITQSPKYLFRKEGQNVTLSCEQNLNHDAMYWYRQDPGQGLRLIYYSQIVNDFQKGDIAEGYSVSREKKESFPLTVTSAQKNPTAFYLCASSRQAGAEAFFGQGTRLTVV.

The chain joins TRBV7-6 to TRBJ2-7, with 13 positions matching TRBD2. The CDR3 loop spans 16 amino acids. J was trimmed by 0 bases and V by 5 bases; bases with no gene match: 4. The germline V gene encodes CDR1 SGHVS and CDR2 FNYEAQ. The DNA for the CDR3 is TGTGCCAGCAGCACCAGGACTAGCGGGGGCTCCTACGAGCAGTACTTC. This codes for CASSTRTSGGSYEQYF.

The chain recombines TRBV11-3 with TRBJ2-2; D is undetermined. Looked up from germline, CDR1 is SGHNT and CDR2 is YENEEA. The CDR3 extends over 11 amino acids. V was trimmed by 0 bases and J by 7 bases, leaving 0 bases between them. CDR3 coding DNA: TGTGCCAGCAGCTTAGACGGGGAGCTGTTTTTT. It encodes CASSLDGELFF.

A few counts support this clonotype. This chain joins TRBV19 and TRBJ1-5; 9 nucleotides match TRBD1. V trimming: 6 bases; J trimming: 9 bases; junction bases outside the gene matches: 9. In germline, CDR1 is LNHDA, CDR2 SQIVND (reference sequence). The CDR3 totals 14 residues. The CDR3 loop reads CASRGTGNSGPQHF. The CDR3, as DNA: TGTGCCAGTAGAGGGACAGGGAATTCCGGGCCCCAGCATTTT.

V gene TRBV5-5 combines with J gene TRBJ1-1; no firm D call. The J call could be wrong; TRBJ2-2 is a better fit for the DNA end. Germline values: CDR1 SGHKS, CDR2 YYEKEE (reference sequence). The CDR3 is made up of 13 amino acids. The CDR3 nucleotides are TGTGCCAGCAGCCCTCGTTACACCGGGGAGCTGTTTTTT. Translated, it gives CASSPRYTGELFF.

The sample holds many counts of this clonotype. This chain joins TRBV5-8 and TRBJ2-1; 8 bases fit TRBD2. The CDR3 loop spans 16 amino acids. With 4 bases clipped from V and 4 bases from J, the junction kept 10 bases outside the gene matches. Germline loops: CDR1 SGHTS, CDR2 YDEGEE. CDR3 bases: TGTGCCAGCAGCCTATCAGCGGGGGTATTTTACAATGAGCAGTTCTTC. This translates into CASSLSAGVFYNEQFF.

The chain couples TRBV20-1 to TRBJ1-5; D may be TRBD1 (5 bases). The CDR3 is 17 amino acids. Germline values: CDR1 DFQATT, CDR2 SNEGSKA (reference sequence). Trimming took off 0 bases at V and 0 bases at J, with 15 bases between the two ends. The CDR3 DNA reads as TGCAGTGCTAGAGAAAAGTGGGGGGGTTATAGCAATCAGCCCCAGCATTTT. Its translation is CSAREKWGGYSNQPQHF.

The chain recombines TRBV25-1 with TRBJ2-7, with D perhaps being TRBD1 or TRBD2 (5 bases each). V lost 6 bases to trimming and J lost 2 bases, with 11 bases between them. Germline assignment: CDR1 MGHDK and CDR2 SYGVNS. The CDR3 runs 13 residues. In nucleotides, the CDR3 is TGTGCCAGCAGGACCGGGACCCCCTACGAGCAGTACTTC. Its translation: CASRTGTPYEQYF.

This chain connects TRBV6-5 to TRBJ1-2; D uncertain. In germline, CDR1 is MNHEY, CDR2 SVGAGI. Trimming removed 2 bases from V and 6 bases from J, with 10 bases in between. The CDR3 extends over 13 amino acids. CDR3 residues: CASSYGPSNGYTF. Written as DNA, the CDR3 is TGTGCCAGCAGTTACGGACCGTCTAATGGCTACACCTTC.

The chain combines TRBV29-1 with TRBJ1-1; 10 nucleotides align to TRBD1. J was trimmed by 5 bases and V by 4 bases; bases with no gene match: 4. The CDR3 has 13 amino acids. Germline V gives CDR1 SQVTM, CDR2 ANQGSEA. The CDR3 loop reads CSVGQGALTEAFF. In DNA form, the CDR3 reads TGCAGCGTTGGACAGGGGGCTTTGACTGAAGCTTTCTTT. Together with reference TRBV29-1 and TRBJ1-1, the CDR3 gives the full variable domain: SAVISQKPSRDICQRGTSLTIQCQVDSQVTMMFWYRQQPGQSLTLIATANQGSEATYESGFVIDKFPISRPNLTFSTLTVSNMSPEDSSIYLCSVGQGALTEAFFGQGTRLTVV.

This clonotype has only one observation. The chain carries TRBV20-1 and TRBJ1-5; TRBD1 aligns across 7 bases. This CDR3 contains 14 residues. In germline, CDR1 is DFQATT, CDR2 SNEGSKA (reference sequence). With 4 bases clipped from V and 4 bases from J, the junction kept 7 bases outside the gene matches. CDR3 in amino acids: CSATAGTANQPQHF. The CDR3, as DNA: TGCAGTGCTACCGCTGGGACAGCAAATCAGCCCCAGCATTTT.

A word on this clonotype: The CDR3 does not end in the conserved phenylalanine or tryptophan, so this is likely a read error. Because the CDR3's place on the DNA is in doubt, the DNA is left out and the CDR3 is given as listed by TCRdb. The rearrangement uses TRBV20-1 and TRBJ1-1; whether TRBD1, the table's D call, matches the DNA was not checked. The CDR3 is 9 residues long, counting both termini. Germline CDR1 reads DFQATT; CDR2 reads SNEGSKA (reference sequence). The CDR3 protein is CSASPPYLI.

This rearrangement joins TRBV6-5 to TRBJ2-7, with 9 bases matching TRBD1. The CDR3 has 13 residues. V gave up 6 bases and J gave up 0 bases; unmatched junction bases: 0. The germline gives CDR1 MNHEY, CDR2 SVGAGI. Written as DNA, the CDR3 is TGTGCCAGCAGGGACAGGGGCTCCTACGAGCAGTACTTC. This encodes CASRDRGSYEQYF.

On this clonotype: The junction departs from the called germline gene at one end, perhaps through a read error. V is TRBV6-2 or TRBV6-3 and J is TRBJ2-7, with 8 bases aligning to TRBD2. The germline V gene has CDR1 MNHEY and CDR2 SVGEGT. The CDR3 is 15 amino acids. The CDR3 nucleotides are TGTGCCAGCAGGGATAGACTAGCGACATCCTACGAGCGGTACTTC. Amino acid sequence: CASRDRLATSYERYF.

The chain carries TRBV5-1 and TRBJ2-2; D is unclear. V was clipped by 3 bases and J by 5 bases, with 17 bases between them. CDR1 and CDR2 (germline): SGHRS, YFSETQ. CDR3 length: 16 amino acids. The CDR3 DNA reads TGCGCCAGCAGCTCTACAATCTACGGTAGGACCGGGGAGCTGTTTTTT. The encoded protein is CASSSTIYGRTGELFF.

Turning to this clonotype: Because it lacks the conserved phenylalanine or tryptophan at the end, this CDR3 is likely a read error. The gene calls are TRBV5-1 and TRBJ2-1; 11 nucleotides line up with TRBD1. CDR1 is SGHRS and CDR2 is YFSETQ in the germline V gene. J was trimmed by 4 bases and V by 4 bases; bases with no gene match: 4. The CDR3 covers 15 residues. CDR3 sequence reads: CASSPGQGGYNEQFS. The CDR3 region has the DNA TGCGCCAGCAGCCCGGGACAGGGGGGATACAATGAGCAGTTCTCC.

This clonotype was seen ten or more times. The J gene is TRBJ2-7, the V gene TRBV7-9; 11 nucleotides agree with TRBD2. Trimming removed 5 bases from V and 3 bases from J; junction bases left unmatched: 9. Germline CDR1 and CDR2: SEHNR and FQNEAQ (reference sequence). The CDR3 spans 16 residues. The CDR3 loop reads CASSTLLAGVVYEQYF. The CDR3, as DNA: TGTGCCAGCAGCACGTTACTAGCGGGAGTGGTCTACGAGCAGTACTTC.

This clonotype has a count of ten or more. The rearrangement uses TRBV25-1 and TRBJ1-1; 7 bases agree with TRBD1. The CDR3 is 14 amino acids. Germline V gene sequence: CDR1 MGHDK, CDR2 SYGVNS. V shed 3 bases and J 10 bases; nucleotides not matched to a gene: 11. For the CDR3, the DNA is TGTGCCAGCAGTGACATGACAGGGAAGTATGTAGCTTTCTTT. Its protein is CASSDMTGKYVAFF.

The J gene is TRBJ2-3, the V gene TRBV15; D call uncertain. V shed 1 base and J shed 9 bases, with 20 bases lying between them. The CDR3 has 16 residues. Germline V lookup: CDR1 LNHNV, CDR2 YYDKDF (reference sequence). The DNA for the CDR3 is TGTGCCACCAGCAGAGGTGCTCAAACAGATGGCTACACGCAGTATTTT. Its protein is CATSRGAQTDGYTQYF.